The entry below describes one T cell receptor beta chain. Antigen specificity is unknown. TCRdb itself ran the 5' RACE reads through MiXCR, one entry per CDR3 protein. The sample consists of about 150,000 distinct CDR3 sequences, about 25% of them appearing once. Germline V gives CDR1 SGHRS, CDR2 YFSETQ. The CDR3 has 13 residues. The germline V and J ends were trimmed by 2 bases and 0 bases, with 5 bases remaining between them. The data belong to a study of T-cell memory formation after mild COVID-19. Study conclusions and caveats: The second-wave clones peaking on day 37 were not confirmed as SARS-CoV-2-specific. Clones contracting across day 15 to 85 had a balanced CD4/CD8 profile; later expanding clones leaned CD4+.

The TCR sequence derives from an adult woman who had mild COVID-19 (a few samples of this study predate the infection). Cell type and time point are not known. The chain is built from TRBV5-1 and TRBJ1-1; D is uncertain. Sequencing used PBMCs or a T cell subset sorted from them (not recorded which). The CDR3 DNA follows: TGCGCCAGCAGCTTATTAATGAACACTGAAGCTTTCTTT. Protein product: CASSLLMNTEAFF.